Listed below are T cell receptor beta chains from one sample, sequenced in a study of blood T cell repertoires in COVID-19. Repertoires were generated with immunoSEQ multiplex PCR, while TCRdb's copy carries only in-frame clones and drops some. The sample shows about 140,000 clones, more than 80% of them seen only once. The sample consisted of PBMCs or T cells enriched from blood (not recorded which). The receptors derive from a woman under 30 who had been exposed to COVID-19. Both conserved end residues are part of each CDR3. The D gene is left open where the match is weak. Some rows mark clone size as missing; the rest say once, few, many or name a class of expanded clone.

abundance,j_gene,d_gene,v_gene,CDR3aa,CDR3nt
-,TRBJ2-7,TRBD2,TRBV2,CASNRAGLALEQYF,TGTGCCAGCAATAGAGCGGGGTTAGCGTTAGAGCAGTACTTC
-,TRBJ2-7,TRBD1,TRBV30,CAGGQELYEQYF,TGTGCGGGCGGACAGGAGCTCTACGAGCAGTACTTC
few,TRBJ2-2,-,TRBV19,CASSIWGRANTGELFF,TGTGCCAGTAGTATATGGGGGCGGGCGAACACCGGGGAGCTGTTTTTT
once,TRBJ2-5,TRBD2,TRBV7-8,CASSSDGLAGQETQYF,TGTGCCAGCAGCTCCGACGGACTAGCGGGACAAGAGACCCAGTACTTC
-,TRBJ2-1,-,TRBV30,CAWSVTSGVTNEQFF,TGTGCCTGGAGTGTAACCTCAGGGGTTACCAATGAGCAGTTCTTC
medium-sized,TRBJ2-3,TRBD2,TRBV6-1,CASSEASGSTDTQYF,TGTGCCAGCAGTGAAGCTAGCGGGAGCACAGATACGCAGTATTTT
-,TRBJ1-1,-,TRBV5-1,CASSLERGTEAFF,TGCGCCAGCAGCTTGGAACGGGGTACTGAAGCTTTCTTT
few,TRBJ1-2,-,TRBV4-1,CASSQGAGAGYGYTF,TGCGCCAGCAGCCAAGGCGCGGGGGCAGGCTATGGCTACACCTTC
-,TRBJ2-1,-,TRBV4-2,CASSHYREHSYNEQFF,TGTGCCAGCAGCCATTACAGGGAACACTCCTACAATGAGCAGTTCTTC
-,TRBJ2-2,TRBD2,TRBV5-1,CASSLTSGGNTGELFF,TGCGCCAGCAGCTTGACCAGCGGGGGTAACACCGGGGAGCTGTTTTTT
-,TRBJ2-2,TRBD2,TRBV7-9,CASSFLGLAQKNTGELFF,TGTGCCAGCAGCTTTTTGGGACTAGCCCAAAAAAACACCGGGGAGCTGTTTTTT
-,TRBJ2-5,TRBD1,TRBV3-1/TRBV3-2,CASSPSGGGKTQYF,TGTGCCAGCAGCCCTTCAGGGGGCGGCAAGACCCAGTACTTC
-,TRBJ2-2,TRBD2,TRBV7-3,CASSRGVTGELFF,TGTGCCAGCAGCCGGGGGGTCACCGGGGAGCTGTTTTTT
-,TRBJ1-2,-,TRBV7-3,CASSSLPGANYGYTF,TGTGCCAGCAGCTCTCTTCCGGGGGCTAACTATGGCTACACCTTC
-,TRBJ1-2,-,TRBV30,CAWSPSGTAGRNTF,TGTGCCTGGAGTCCTTCCGGGACTGCGGGACGTAACACCTTC
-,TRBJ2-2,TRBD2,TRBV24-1,CATLGREGESNTGELFF,TGTGCCACCTTGGGGCGGGAGGGCGAGTCGAACACCGGGGAGCTGTTTTTT
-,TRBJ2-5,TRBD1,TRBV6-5,CASRLQGAGETQYF,TGTGCCAGCAGGTTACAGGGGGCCGGGGAGACCCAGTACTTC
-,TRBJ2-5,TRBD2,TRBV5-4,CASTPRAGEGPQYF,TGTGCCAGCACCCCGAGGGCGGGAGAGGGTCCCCAGTACTTC
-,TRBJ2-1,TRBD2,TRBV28,CASSFGGKGQFF,TGTGCCAGCAGTTTCGGGGGGAAGGGGCAGTTCTTC
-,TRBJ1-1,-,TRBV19,CASSIERQSYTEAFF,TGTGCCAGTAGTATAGAGCGACAGTCGTACACTGAAGCTTTCTTT
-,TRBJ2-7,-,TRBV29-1,CSVEGQGHEQYF,TGCAGCGTTGAAGGGCAGGGGCACGAGCAGTACTTC
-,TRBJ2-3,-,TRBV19,CASSERGSTDTQYF,TGTGCCAGTAGCGAGAGAGGTTCCACAGATACGCAGTATTTT
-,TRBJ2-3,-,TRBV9,CASSVEVGLPTTDTQYF,TGTGCCAGCAGCGTAGAGGTCGGACTACCAACCACAGATACGCAGTATTTT
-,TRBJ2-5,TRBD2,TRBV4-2,CASSLLAGEETQYF,TGTGCCAGCAGCCTTCTAGCGGGTGAAGAGACCCAGTACTTC
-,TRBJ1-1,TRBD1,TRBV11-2,CASSLPGTGLQAFF,TGTGCCAGCAGCTTACCCGGGACAGGGCTGCAAGCTTTCTTT
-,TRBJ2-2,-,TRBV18,CASSPQGSSVTGELFF,TGTGCCAGCTCACCACAGGGGTCCTCGGTCACCGGGGAGCTGTTTTTT
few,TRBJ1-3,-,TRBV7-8,CASSASDHSGNTIYF,TGTGCCAGCAGCGCGAGCGATCACTCTGGAAACACCATATATTTT
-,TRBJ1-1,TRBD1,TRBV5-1,CASSFRQGYKMNTEAFF,TGCGCCAGCAGCTTCCGACAGGGGTACAAAATGAACACTGAAGCTTTCTTT
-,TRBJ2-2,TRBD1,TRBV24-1,CATSDGQGALSGELFF,TGTGCCACCAGTGATGGACAGGGGGCGCTTTCCGGGGAGCTGTTTTTT
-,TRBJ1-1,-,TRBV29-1,CSVSRTPNTEAFF,TGCAGCGTTTCACGGACACCGAACACTGAAGCTTTCTTT
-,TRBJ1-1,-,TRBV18,CASSPRTGSDTEAFF,TGTGCCAGCTCACCACGAACAGGGTCGGACACTGAAGCTTTCTTT
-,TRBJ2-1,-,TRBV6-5,CASSQTGDSYNEQFF,TGTGCCAGCAGTCAGACAGGAGACTCCTACAATGAGCAGTTCTTC
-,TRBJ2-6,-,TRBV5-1,CASRDTGANVLTF,TGCGCCAGCCGCGATACTGGGGCCAACGTCCTGACTTTC